The clone carrying this T cell receptor (beta chain) was picked up a small number of times. The data derive from a study of response to subunit inactivated influenza vaccine. TCRdb reprocessed the RT-PCR reads via MiXCR and lists one record per CDR3 protein. This sample yields roughly 190,000 distinct CDR3 sequences, of which 13% to 15% are seen a single time; about 28% belongs to the top ten. CDR3 length equals 13 residues. The V segment lost 5 bases and the J segment 6 bases; nucleotides outside the gene matches: 4. Germline V gene lookup returns CDR1 MNHNS and CDR2 SASEGT. The starting material was CD8+ T cells sorted from PBMCs, obtained 4 to 6 days after vaccination. The origin of this receptor is a man between 45 and 60 years old who received an inactivated influenza vaccine. The chain links TRBV6-1 to TRBJ1-2; 9 nucleotides line up with TRBD1. The CDR3: CASSPGTGHGYTF. The CDR3 bases are TGTGCCAGCAGTCCGGGGACAGGGCATGGCTACACCTTC.